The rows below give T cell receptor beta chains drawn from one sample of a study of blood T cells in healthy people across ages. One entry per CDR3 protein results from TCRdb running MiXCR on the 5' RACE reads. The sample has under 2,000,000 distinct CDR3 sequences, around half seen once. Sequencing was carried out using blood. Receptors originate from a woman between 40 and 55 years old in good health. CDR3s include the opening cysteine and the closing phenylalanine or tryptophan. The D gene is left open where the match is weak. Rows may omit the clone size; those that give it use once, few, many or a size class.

CDR3 protein: CASSRWMETQYF
CDR3 DNA: TGTGCCAGCAGCCGATGGATGGAGACCCAGTACTTC
J gene: TRBJ2-5
clone size: -
D gene: -
V gene: TRBV14

CDR3 protein: CASRQSPSSTDTQYF
CDR3 DNA: TGTGCCAGCAGACAAAGCCCATCCAGCACAGATACGCAGTATTTT
J gene: TRBJ2-3
clone size: few
D gene: -
V gene: TRBV28

CDR3 protein: CASGLSAGPGTDTQYF
CDR3 DNA: TGTGCTAGTGGTTTGAGTGCGGGGCCAGGCACAGATACGCAGTATTTT
J gene: TRBJ2-3
clone size: -
D gene: -
V gene: TRBV12-5

CDR3 protein: CASSYSVQGETQYF
CDR3 DNA: TGTGCCAGCAGTTACTCTGTGCAGGGGGAGACCCAGTACTTC
J gene: TRBJ2-5
clone size: few
D gene: -
V gene: TRBV6-5

CDR3 protein: CASSPPVAGGFNEQFF
CDR3 DNA: TGTGCCAGCAGTCCCCCAGTAGCGGGGGGCTTCAATGAGCAGTTCTTC
J gene: TRBJ2-1
clone size: -
D gene: TRBD2
V gene: TRBV25-1

CDR3 protein: CASSQDSSRGADTQYF
CDR3 DNA: TGTGCCAGCAGCCAAGATTCTAGCCGGGGGGCAGATACGCAGTATTTT
J gene: TRBJ2-3
clone size: few
D gene: TRBD2
V gene: TRBV4-2

CDR3 protein: CSAPRPGDTQYF
CDR3 DNA: TGCAGTGCACCGAGACCCGGGGATACGCAGTATTTT
J gene: TRBJ2-3
clone size: -
D gene: -
V gene: TRBV20-1

CDR3 protein: CASSLATETMGYTF
CDR3 DNA: TGCGCCAGCAGCTTGGCGACAGAAACTATGGGCTACACCTTC
J gene: TRBJ1-2
clone size: many
D gene: -
V gene: TRBV5-1

CDR3 protein: CATAEQQGENYNEQFF
CDR3 DNA: TGTGCCACCGCAGAACAACAGGGAGAAAACTACAATGAGCAGTTCTTC
J gene: TRBJ2-1
clone size: -
D gene: -
V gene: TRBV6-6

CDR3 protein: CASKFVGGELFF
CDR3 DNA: TGTGCCAGCAAGTTCGTGGGCGGGGAGCTGTTTTTT
J gene: TRBJ2-2
clone size: -
D gene: -
V gene: TRBV3-1

CDR3 protein: CSVLRTGTSYEQYF
CDR3 DNA: TGCAGCGTCTTGAGGACAGGGACCTCCTACGAGCAGTACTTC
J gene: TRBJ2-7
clone size: many
D gene: TRBD1
V gene: TRBV29-1

CDR3 protein: CASSEGYPGGVGGYTF
CDR3 DNA: TGTGCCAGCAGTGAAGGCTACCCAGGGGGCGTAGGAGGCTACACCTTC
J gene: TRBJ1-2
clone size: few
D gene: TRBD1
V gene: TRBV25-1

CDR3 protein: CASSYSSIGAVGEQYF
CDR3 DNA: TGTGCCAGCAGTTACTCGAGTATCGGCGCGGTGGGCGAGCAGTACTTC
J gene: TRBJ2-7
clone size: -
D gene: -
V gene: TRBV6-6

CDR3 protein: CASSRQGANNEQFF
CDR3 DNA: TGCGCCAGCAGCCGTCAGGGGGCCAACAATGAGCAGTTCTTC
J gene: TRBJ2-1
clone size: few
D gene: TRBD1
V gene: TRBV4-3

CDR3 protein: CASSPYVLQETQYF
CDR3 DNA: TGTGCCAGCAGCCCTTACGTATTACAAGAGACCCAGTACTTC
J gene: TRBJ2-5
clone size: few
D gene: -
V gene: TRBV6-5

CDR3 protein: CSVAVSAVNYGYTF
CDR3 DNA: TGCAGCGTCGCTGTTTCTGCAGTTAACTATGGCTACACCTTC
J gene: TRBJ1-2
clone size: -
D gene: -
V gene: TRBV29-1

CDR3 protein: CASSGWGQGAPYGYTF
CDR3 DNA: TGTGCCAGCAGTGGATGGGGACAGGGGGCCCCCTATGGCTACACCTTC
J gene: TRBJ1-2
clone size: once
D gene: TRBD1
V gene: TRBV2

CDR3 protein: CASNDGQFTDTQYF
CDR3 DNA: TGTGCCAGCAACGATGGCCAGTTCACAGATACGCAGTATTTT
J gene: TRBJ2-3
clone size: few
D gene: -
V gene: TRBV28